The rows below give T cell receptor beta chains drawn from one sample of a study of cytomegalovirus exposure and HLA in healthy donors. The table came from immunoSEQ multiplex PCR; TCRdb's copy has only in-frame clones and leaves some out. The sample carries 150,000 to 200,000 clones, 84% recorded once. The material sequenced was PBMCs. Source of these receptors: a man aged 18 to 29 in good health and CMV-seropositive. The CDR3 runs from the conserved cysteine through the conserved F or W. D genes are given only for firm matches. Rows give clone size only sometimes, using once, few, many, or a class for an expanded clone.

d_call	clone_size	v_call	j_call	cdr3_aa	cdr3_nt
NA	once	TRBV6-1	TRBJ2-7	CASSVDSSYEQYF	TGTGCCAGCAGTGTCGACAGTTCCTACGAGCAGTACTTC
NA	NA	TRBV4-2	TRBJ1-4	CASSQVGRGKGEKLFF	TGTGCCAGCAGCCAAGTAGGTAGGGGTAAGGGTGAAAAACTGTTTTTT
TRBD2	NA	TRBV11-2	TRBJ2-2	CASRPSGKSGELFF	TGTGCCAGCAGACCTAGCGGGAAAAGCGGGGAGCTGTTTTTT
NA	NA	TRBV30	TRBJ1-2	CAWTSLAGSLFGYTF	TGTGCCTGGACCTCGCTGGCAGGGTCCCTATTTGGCTACACCTTC
TRBD1	NA	TRBV2	TRBJ2-7	CASRDGDRPAYEQYF	TGTGCCAGCAGAGATGGGGACAGGCCTGCCTACGAGCAGTACTTC
NA	NA	TRBV11-1	TRBJ2-7	CASSLRQASSYEQYF	TGTGCCAGCAGCTTACGTCAGGCCTCTTCCTACGAGCAGTACTTC
TRBD2	NA	TRBV11-1	TRBJ2-7	CASSQRGGRWYEQYF	TGTGCCAGCAGCCAGAGGGGCGGGAGGTGGTACGAGCAGTACTTC
NA	NA	TRBV5-1	TRBJ1-1	CASSLDRWGSSAEAFF	TGCGCCAGCAGCTTAGACAGGTGGGGGAGTAGCGCTGAAGCTTTCTTT
NA	NA	TRBV29-1	TRBJ1-5	CSVVGGNNQPQHF	TGCAGCGTTGTGGGGGGGAACAATCAGCCCCAGCATTTT
TRBD1	NA	TRBV29-1	TRBJ1-1	CSGRTGDIAEAFF	TGCAGCGGTAGGACAGGGGATATTGCTGAAGCTTTCTTT
NA	few	TRBV7-9	TRBJ2-5	CASSLWETINRETQYF	TGTGCCAGCAGCTTATGGGAGACTATCAACCGAGAGACCCAGTACTTC
TRBD1	NA	TRBV9	TRBJ1-1	CASSVGTGWKNTEAFF	TGTGCCAGCAGCGTAGGGACAGGGTGGAAGAACACTGAAGCTTTCTTT
TRBD2	NA	TRBV27	TRBJ2-1	CASSPRFGLAGGEQFF	TGTGCCAGCAGTCCCCGTTTTGGACTAGCGGGAGGCGAGCAGTTCTTC
TRBD1	NA	TRBV28	TRBJ2-1	CASRTPGQENNEQFF	TGTGCCAGCAGGACGCCGGGACAGGAGAACAATGAGCAGTTCTTC
NA	NA	TRBV28	TRBJ1-2	CASSFEGNYGYTF	TGTGCCAGCAGTTTCGAGGGAAACTATGGCTACACCTTC
NA	NA	TRBV6-6	TRBJ2-5	CASRFSAETQYF	TGTGCCAGCAGATTTAGCGCAGAGACCCAGTACTTC